This entry lists 18 T cell receptor beta chains sequenced from one sample in a study of CD49a tissue-resident CD8 T cells in human skin (dated by TCRdb to about 2017). Library method: the immunoSEQ multiplex PCR assay. TCRdb carries this immuneACCESS record with in-frame sequences only. Its versions omit some clonotypes, under half of them owing to an unresolved V gene in the studies checked, with the rest unexplained. This sample gives just under 1,500 clones in total; about 74% of them show up just once. The top ten clones comprise 30% to 45% of the sample. Sequencing used CLA- CD8+ effector memory T cells sorted from blood. All receptors derive from a human donor in good health.

Worth noting for this clone: Different DNA sequences within this sample yield the same CDR3. V and J are TRBV6-1 and TRBJ2-1; 9 bases map to TRBD2. V shed 3 bases and J 1 base; nucleotides not matched to a gene: 1. This CDR3 has 15 residues. CDR1 is MNHNS, CDR2 SASEGT, per germline. This CDR3 reads CASSELAGSYNEQFF. In DNA, the CDR3 is TGTGCCAGCAGTGAGCTAGCGGGATCCTACAATGAGCAGTTCTTC.

J is TRBJ2-7 and V is TRBV7-9; D perhaps matches TRBD1 (5 bases). V lost 4 bases to trimming and J lost 2 bases, with 15 bases between them. This CDR3 spans 15 amino acids. Germline V gene sequence: CDR1 SEHNR, CDR2 FQNEAQ (reference sequence). The CDR3 loop reads CASSSPRDITYEQYF. The CDR3 DNA sequence: TGTGCCAGCAGCTCCCCCAGGGATATCACCTACGAGCAGTACTTC. Full variable domain (missing parts from reference TRBV7-9 and TRBJ2-7): DTGVSQNPRHKITKRGQNVTFRCDPISEHNRLYWYRQTLGQGPEFLTYFQNEAQLEKSRLLSDRFSAERPKGSFSTLEIQRTEQGDSAMYLCASSSPRDITYEQYFGPGTRLTVT.

In its sample, this clone was seen once. V usage is TRBV6-4 and J usage is TRBJ1-1; a weak D match, TRBD1 (5 bases). Germline CDR1 MRHNA, CDR2 SNTAGT. The CDR3 contains 13 residues. Trimming stripped 5 bases from V and 1 base from J, with 8 bases between. CDR3 sequence reads: CASSLQENTEAFF. DNA for the CDR3: TGTGCCAGCAGTTTACAGGAGAACACTGAAGCTTTCTTT.

This chain joins TRBV6-4 and TRBJ2-3; TRBD2 matches 10 bases. This CDR3 spans 16 amino acids. The V gene end was trimmed by 3 bases and the J gene end by 5 bases; junction bases not matched to a gene: 8. Germline V lookup: CDR1 MRHNA, CDR2 SNTAGT. CDR3 amino acids: CASSESSGGAGDTQYF. CDR3 sequence (DNA): TGTGCCAGCAGTGAATCCAGCGGGGGGGCGGGAGATACGCAGTATTTT.

The genes are TRBV4-1 and TRBJ1-2; the match to TRBD1 covers 8 bases. Germline loops: CDR1 MGHRA, CDR2 YSYEKL. This CDR3 is 14 amino acids long. V was pared by 4 bases and J by 7 bases, with 8 bases of the junction left unmatched. The CDR3 region is CASSRDQGAGGYTF. The DNA of the CDR3 is TGCGCCAGCAGCCGAGATCAGGGGGCTGGTGGCTACACCTTC.

V is TRBV7-9 and J is TRBJ2-1, with TRBD2 identical over 13 bases. V was clipped by 4 bases and J by 0 bases; unmatched bases: 3. The CDR3 spans 17 residues. The germline V gene encodes CDR1 SEHNR and CDR2 FQNEAQ (reference sequence). The CDR3 protein is CASSSGLAGLSYNEQFF. The CDR3 DNA reads TGTGCCAGCAGCTCGGGACTAGCGGGGCTCTCCTACAATGAGCAGTTCTTC.

V usage is TRBV9 and J usage is TRBJ2-1, with D possibly TRBD1 on 6 matching bases. Germline values: CDR1 SGDLS, CDR2 YYNGEE. The CDR3 sequence is 17 residues long. The ends were cut back, 2 bases at V and 0 bases at J, with 15 bases in the middle. CDR3 DNA: TGTGCCAGCAGCGTTGAACAGGGCCCGAGCTCCTACAATGAGCAGTTCTTC. Residues: CASSVEQGPSSYNEQFF.

The chain employs TRBV7-8 and TRBJ1-5; 9 nucleotides agree with TRBD1. Germline V gene lookup returns CDR1 SGHVS and CDR2 FQNEAQ. Losses at the gene ends were 1 base for V and 7 bases for J; bases not matched to a gene: 5. The CDR3 runs to 15 residues. CDR3 nucleotide sequence: TGTGCCAGCAGCTTAGGGGGGACAGGGAGGCAGCCCCAGCATTTT. It specifies CASSLGGTGRQPQHF.

The gene calls are TRBV6-4 and TRBJ2-3, with D perhaps TRBD1 (5 bases). Trimming took off 2 bases at V and 2 bases at J, with 8 bases between the two ends. The CDR3 runs to 14 residues. The germline gives CDR1 MRHNA, CDR2 SNTAGT. CDR3 protein: CASSDRGNTDTQYF. CDR3 coding DNA: TGTGCCAGCAGTGACAGGGGCAACACAGATACGCAGTATTTT.

V gene TRBV9 combines with J gene TRBJ2-5, with D possibly matching TRBD2 (5 bases). This CDR3 spans 14 amino acids. Trimming shortened V by 6 bases and J by 5 bases, and 17 bases separated the two germline ends. Germline CDR1 and CDR2: SGDLS and YYNGEE. The CDR3 protein is CASIRRAVTETQYF. CDR3 DNA: TGTGCCAGCATCAGAAGAGCGGTCACGGAGACCCAGTACTTC. Looking up the rest from reference TRBV9 and TRBJ2-5 gives the full variable domain: DSGVTQTPKHLITATGQRVTLRCSPRSGDLSVYWYQQSLDQGLQFLIQYYNGEERAKGNILERFSAQQFPDLHSELNLSSLELGDSALYFCASIRRAVTETQYFGPGTRLLVL.

The V call is TRBV6-4, the J call TRBJ2-3; 11 bases line up with TRBD2. Germline V gene sequence: CDR1 MRHNA, CDR2 SNTAGT. V was pared by 0 bases and J by 4 bases, with 3 bases of the junction left unmatched. The CDR3 sequence is 16 residues long. The CDR3 nucleotides are TGTGCCAGCAGTGACTCTAGCGGGGGGGGAGCAGATACGCAGTATTTT. This gives the protein CASSDSSGGGADTQYF.

The J gene is TRBJ2-7, the V gene TRBV5-4, with a weak D call TRBD2 (5 bases). In germline, CDR1 is SGHNT, CDR2 YYREEE (reference sequence). The CDR3 has 15 amino acids. Trimming shortened V by 0 bases and J by 0 bases, and 10 bases separated the two germline ends. The DNA of the CDR3 is TGTGCCAGCAGCTTGGCCGTGGGAGTCTCCTACGAGCAGTACTTC. Its translation is CASSLAVGVSYEQYF. Drawing the rest from reference TRBV5-4 and TRBJ2-7, the complete variable domain is ETGVTQSPTHLIKTRGQQVTLRCSSQSGHNTVSWYQQALGQGPQFIFQYYREEENGRGNFPPRFSGLQFPNYSSELNVNALELDDSALYLCASSLAVGVSYEQYFGPGTRLTVT.

V is TRBV4-2 and J is TRBJ2-7; 7 bases line up with TRBD1. V lost 0 bases to trimming and J lost 0 bases; unmatched junction nucleotides: 2. Germline CDR1 is LGHNA and CDR2 is YNFKEQ. This CDR3 comprises 15 residues. The CDR3 loop is CASSQERDSSYEQYF. The CDR3 nucleotides read TGTGCCAGCAGCCAAGAAAGGGACAGCTCCTACGAGCAGTACTTC.

V gene TRBV9 combines with J gene TRBJ2-7; 7 bases are shared with TRBD1. J gave up 2 bases and V 4 bases, and 6 bases lay outside the gene matches. Germline V gene data show CDR1 as SGDLS and CDR2 as YYNGEE. The CDR3 consists of 14 residues. Here the CDR3 DNA reads TGTGCCAGCAGCCCGCTAGACAGGGCCTACGAGCAGTACTTC. Translating gives CASSPLDRAYEQYF.

V usage is TRBV4-3 and J usage is TRBJ1-1; 9 bases line up with TRBD1. J gave up 5 bases and V 4 bases, and 14 bases lay outside the gene matches. The CDR3 is made up of 17 amino acids. Per the germline V gene, CDR1 is LGHNA and CDR2 is YSLEER. This CDR3 is CASSPAGQGVHDTEAFF. The CDR3 DNA follows: TGCGCCAGCAGCCCAGCGGGACAGGGAGTACATGATACTGAAGCTTTCTTT.

The chain joins TRBV9 to TRBJ2-3; TRBD1 might be the D (5 bases). V was trimmed by 0 bases and J by 6 bases, leaving 14 bases between them. CDR1 SGDLS and CDR2 YYNGEE come from the germline V gene. This CDR3 has 15 residues. The CDR3 loop reads CASSVALQVGDTQYF. The CDR3 coding sequence is TGTGCCAGCAGCGTAGCACTACAGGTTGGGGATACGCAGTATTTT.

The CDR3 DNA is TGCGCCAGCAGCGCGTACTCCGGGACAGGCTACGAGCAGTACTTC. Translation gives CASSAYSGTGYEQYF. The chain recombines TRBV5-1 with TRBJ2-6, with 8 positions matching TRBD1. The DNA matches TRBJ2-7 better at its end, which makes the J call doubtful. Germline lookup yields CDR1 SGHRS and CDR2 YFSETQ. The CDR3 sequence is 15 residues long.

Concerning this clone itself: With only one base between it and a far larger clone, this is likely a read error. Here the CDR3 reads CASSAYSGTGYEQCF. In DNA, the CDR3 is TGCGCCAGCAGCGCGTACTCCGGGACAGGCTACGAGCAGTGCTTC. The chain employs TRBV5-1 and TRBJ2-7; 8 bases line up with TRBD1. The CDR3 is 15 amino acids. Germline CDR1 SGHRS, CDR2 YFSETQ.